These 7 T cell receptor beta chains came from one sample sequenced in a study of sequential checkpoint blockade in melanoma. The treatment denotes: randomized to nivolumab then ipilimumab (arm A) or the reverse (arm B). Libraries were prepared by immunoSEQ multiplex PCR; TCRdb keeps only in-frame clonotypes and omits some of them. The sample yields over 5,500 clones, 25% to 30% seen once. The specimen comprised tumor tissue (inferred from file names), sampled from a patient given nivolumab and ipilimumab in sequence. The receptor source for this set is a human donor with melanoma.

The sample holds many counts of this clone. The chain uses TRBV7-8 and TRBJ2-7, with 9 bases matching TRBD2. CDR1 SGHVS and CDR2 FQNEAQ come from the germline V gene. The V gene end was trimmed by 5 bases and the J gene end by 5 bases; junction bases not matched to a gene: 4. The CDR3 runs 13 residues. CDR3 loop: CASSPGTSNEQYF. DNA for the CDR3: TGTGCCAGCAGCCCCGGGACTAGCAACGAGCAGTACTTC.

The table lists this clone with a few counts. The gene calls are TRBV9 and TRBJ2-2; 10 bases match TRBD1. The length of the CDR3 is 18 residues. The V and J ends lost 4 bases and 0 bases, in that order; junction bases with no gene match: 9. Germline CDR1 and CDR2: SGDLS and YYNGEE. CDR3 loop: CASSLRDRGISNTGELFF. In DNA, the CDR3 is TGTGCCAGCAGCCTCCGGGACAGGGGTATATCGAACACCGGGGAGCTGTTTTTT.

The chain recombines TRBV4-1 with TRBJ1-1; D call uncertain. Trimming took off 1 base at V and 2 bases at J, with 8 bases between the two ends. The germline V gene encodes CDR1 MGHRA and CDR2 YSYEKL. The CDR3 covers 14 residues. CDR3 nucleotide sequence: TGCGCCAGCAGCCAAGGAGGCGCCAACACTGAAGCTTTCTTT. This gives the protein CASSQGGANTEAFF.

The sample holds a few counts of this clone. CDR3 amino acids: CASAGDRRDYTF. The CDR3 DNA follows: TGTGCTAGTGCCGGGGACAGGAGAGACTACACCTTC. This chain connects TRBV12-5 to TRBJ1-2; 8 bases fit TRBD1. The V gene end was trimmed by 7 bases and the J gene end by 10 bases; junction bases not matched to a gene: 8. The CDR3 contains 12 residues. Looked up from germline, CDR1 is LGHNT and CDR2 is FRNRAP.

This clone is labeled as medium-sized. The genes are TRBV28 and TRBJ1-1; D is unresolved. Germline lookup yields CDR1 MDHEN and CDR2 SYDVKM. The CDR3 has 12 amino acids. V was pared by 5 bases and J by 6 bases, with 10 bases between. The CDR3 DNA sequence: TGTGCCAGCAGTCAAGGCGCGCCTGAAGCTTTCTTT. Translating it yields CASSQGAPEAFF.

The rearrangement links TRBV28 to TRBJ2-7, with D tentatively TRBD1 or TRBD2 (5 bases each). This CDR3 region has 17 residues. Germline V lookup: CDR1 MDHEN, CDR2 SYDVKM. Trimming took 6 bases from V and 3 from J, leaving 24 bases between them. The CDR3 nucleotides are TGTGCCAGCAGCCTAATGGGACCAAACGATCACTACTACGAGCAGTACTTC. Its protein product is CASSLMGPNDHYYEQYF.

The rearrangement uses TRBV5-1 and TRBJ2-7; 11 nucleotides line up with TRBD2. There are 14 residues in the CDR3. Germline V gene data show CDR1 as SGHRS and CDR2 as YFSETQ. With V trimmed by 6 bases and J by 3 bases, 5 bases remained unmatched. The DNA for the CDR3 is TGCGCCAGCAAGGTGACTAGCGGGGACTACGAGCAGTACTTC. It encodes CASKVTSGDYEQYF.